Following are 15 T cell receptor beta chains from one sample sequenced in a study of shared clonotypes between healthy human individuals. Naive CD8 cells comprised CD45RO-negative, CCR7-positively selected cells, excluding terminally differentiated effector memory CD45RA+ cells. Measured with immunoSEQ multiplex PCR; TCRdb has only the in-frame clones, and not every one. The sample yields some 2,100,000 clones, 85% to 95% seen once. Sequencing was performed on naive CD8+ T cells from PBMCs. These receptors all stem from a man between 18 and 29 years old in good health. Some clones in this sample may be carry-over from other donors' samples.

This chain links TRBV5-5 with TRBJ2-7, with D unclear. V was clipped by 1 base and J by 5 bases, with 10 bases between them. The CDR3 is 13 residues long. Germline CDR1 is SGHKS and CDR2 is YYEKEE (reference sequence). The CDR3, as DNA: TGTGCCAGCAGCTTGCAGCCGAAAGACGAGCAGTACTTC. This codes for CASSLQPKDEQYF.

This chain connects TRBV5-6 to TRBJ2-7, with 8 bases identical to TRBD2. V shed 3 bases and J 2 bases; nucleotides not matched to a gene: 7. CDR3 length: 15 residues. Germline assignment: CDR1 SGHDT and CDR2 YYEEEE. The CDR3 is CASSSGGSEAYEQYF. CDR3 coding DNA: TGTGCCAGCAGCTCGGGAGGGTCGGAGGCCTACGAGCAGTACTTC.

This clone appeared once. The chain combines TRBV7-9 with TRBJ2-1; D is uncertain. Germline V gene lookup returns CDR1 SEHNR and CDR2 FQNEAQ (reference sequence). V was pared by 2 bases and J by 8 bases, with 16 bases between. The CDR3 consists of 15 residues. CDR3 bases: TGTGCCAGCAGCTTACCACGGCGGTCGACGGATGAGCAGTTCTTC. Its protein product is CASSLPRRSTDEQFF.

The chain combines TRBV5-4 with TRBJ2-7; D possibly corresponds to TRBD2 (5 bases). Looked up from germline, CDR1 is SGHNT and CDR2 is YYREEE (reference sequence). The CDR3 extends over 15 amino acids. V gave up 5 bases and J gave up 3 bases, with 18 bases separating them. The CDR3 region is CASSPREAEDYEQYF. The DNA for the CDR3 is TGTGCCAGCAGTCCGAGGGAAGCGGAAGACTACGAGCAGTACTTC.

CDR3 region: CASSWGDSPGEEQYF. Here the CDR3 DNA reads TGTGCCAGCAGCTGGGGGGACTCCCCCGGCGAGGAGCAGTATTTT. The chain employs TRBV9 and TRBJ2-3; a possible D gene is TRBD2 (6 bases). The CDR3 runs to 15 residues. V gave up 4 bases and J gave up 11 bases, with 23 bases separating them. The germline V gene encodes CDR1 SGDLS and CDR2 YYNGEE.

The CDR3 DNA is TGTGCCAGCAGCTCCTCCTTTAATAGCGGGAGCTCCTACGAGCAGTACTTC. The encoded protein is CASSSSFNSGSSYEQYF. V usage is TRBV13 and J usage is TRBJ2-7, with TRBD2 identical over 9 bases. CDR1 PRHDT and CDR2 FYEKMQ come from the germline V gene (reference sequence). V shed 4 bases, J shed 0 bases, and the junction held 10 bases outside the gene matches. This CDR3 contains 17 residues.

This clone was found once. The chain uses TRBV5-1 and TRBJ2-7; 8 positions agree with TRBD2. This CDR3 spans 15 amino acids. CDR1 is SGHRS, CDR2 YFSETQ, per germline. J lost 3 bases, V lost 0 bases, and 5 bases had no gene match. CDR3 protein: CASSLAPGGVYEQYF. The CDR3 DNA is TGCGCCAGCAGCTTGGCCCCGGGAGGGGTCTACGAGCAGTACTTC.

As for this clone: The same CDR3 is also encoded by other DNA sequences in this sample. The J gene is TRBJ2-7, the V gene TRBV7-9; a possible D gene is TRBD2 (5 bases). Germline V gene data show CDR1 as SEHNR and CDR2 as FQNEAQ (reference sequence). V lost 5 bases, J lost 1 base, and 12 bases lay in between. This CDR3 has 14 residues. The CDR3 bases are TGTGCCAGCAGCCCCCAAGGAGGATCCTACGAGCAGTACTTC. Translated: CASSPQGGSYEQYF.

V gene TRBV19 combines with J gene TRBJ2-3; no firm D call. Germline V gene data show CDR1 as LNHDA and CDR2 as SQIVND (reference sequence). The CDR3 has 16 amino acids. The V end lost 3 bases, the J end lost 2 bases, and 15 bases lay between the germline ends. CDR3 nucleotide sequence: TGTGCCAGTAGTATGTTGGAAAAGCCCTACACAGATACGCAGTATTTT. It encodes CASSMLEKPYTDTQYF.

The V and J genes are TRBV29-1 and TRBJ1-1; D may be TRBD1 (6 bases). Germline values: CDR1 SQVTM, CDR2 ANQGSEA. The CDR3 sequence is 11 residues long. Trimming pared 4 bases from V and 7 bases from J, leaving 10 bases between. The CDR3 DNA follows: TGCAGCGTTGCCGGGACATATGAAGCTTTCTTT. It translates to CSVAGTYEAFF.

The J gene is TRBJ2-1, the V gene TRBV27; 8 nucleotides agree with TRBD1. V shed 4 bases and J 7 bases; nucleotides not matched to a gene: 6. CDR1 and CDR2 (germline): MNHEY, SMNVEV (reference sequence). The CDR3 has 14 residues. CDR3 sequence: CASSWSRGRNEQFF. In DNA form, the CDR3 reads TGTGCCAGCAGTTGGTCCAGGGGGCGGAATGAGCAGTTCTTC.

The chain carries TRBV6-5 and TRBJ2-1; no clear D. The ends were cut back, 4 bases at V and 2 bases at J, with 15 bases in the middle. The CDR3 contains 16 residues. CDR1 and CDR2 from the germline V gene are MNHEY and SVGAGI. The CDR3 sequence is CASSSFGPFTYNEQFF. CDR3 sequence (DNA): TGTGCCAGCAGTTCCTTTGGACCCTTCACCTACAATGAGCAGTTCTTC.

The CDR3, as DNA: TGTGCCACCCCGGGCAACCCGTACACCGGGGAGCTGTTTTTT. Translating gives CATPGNPYTGELFF. V usage is TRBV6-1 and J usage is TRBJ2-2, with D unclear. The germline V gene encodes CDR1 MNHNS and CDR2 SASEGT. The CDR3 is 14 residues long. V was cut by 10 bases and J by 3 bases, with 15 bases left in between.

The chain couples TRBV12-5 to TRBJ2-3; TRBD1 agrees at 8 bases. The ends lost 1 base at V and 6 bases at J; junction bases unmatched: 6. CDR3 length: 15 amino acids. Germline CDR1 LGHNT, CDR2 FRNRAP. The CDR3 DNA follows: TGTGCTAGTGGTTTGGGGACAGGGCTGAGGGATACGCAGTATTTT. It translates to CASGLGTGLRDTQYF.

With respect to this clone: Other nucleotide sequences from this sample produce the same CDR3. This chain links TRBV15 with TRBJ2-3; D remains ambiguous. This CDR3 contains 13 residues. From germline, CDR1 is LNHNV and CDR2 YYDKDF (reference sequence). Trimming removed 3 bases at V and 3 bases at J, with 7 bases between. This CDR3 reads CATSRTSTDTQYF. The CDR3, as DNA: TGTGCCACCAGCAGGACGAGTACAGATACGCAGTATTTT.